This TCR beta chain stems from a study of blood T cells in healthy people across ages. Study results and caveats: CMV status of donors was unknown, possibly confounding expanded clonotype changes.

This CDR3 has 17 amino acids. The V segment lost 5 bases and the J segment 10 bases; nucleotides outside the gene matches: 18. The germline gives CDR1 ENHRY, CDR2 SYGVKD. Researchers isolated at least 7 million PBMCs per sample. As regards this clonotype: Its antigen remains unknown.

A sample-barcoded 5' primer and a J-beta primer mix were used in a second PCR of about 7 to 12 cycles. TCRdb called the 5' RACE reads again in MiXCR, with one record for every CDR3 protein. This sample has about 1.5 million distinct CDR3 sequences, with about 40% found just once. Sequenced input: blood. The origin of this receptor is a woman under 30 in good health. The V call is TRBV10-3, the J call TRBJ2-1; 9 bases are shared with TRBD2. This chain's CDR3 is CAISPGISGGQGREQFF. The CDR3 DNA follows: TGTGCCATCAGTCCGGGGATTAGCGGGGGCCAAGGGAGGGAGCAGTTCTTC.